This T cell receptor (beta chain) appears in the sequencing data of a study of blood T cell repertoires in COVID-19. Study at large: Sites across the United States, Italy and Spain contributed samples from acute and convalescent COVID-19. Sources were T cells, B-cell-depleted T cells, or PBMCs; the material itself was cDNA or gDNA.

As handled by the study authors: Amplification with reference gene primers provided the estimates of nucleated cell counts. Assay: immunoSEQ multiplex PCR; the TCRdb copy retains only in-frame clones and omits some. That table is the source of V, J and clone size, and D and trimming were worked out from the DNA. Among about 400,000 clones listed, nearly 90% were seen once. The participants were between roughly 18 and 89 years old and came from roughly 25 US areas. The CDR3 runs 15 residues. In germline, CDR1 is MDHEN, CDR2 SYDVKM. The junction had 10 bases not matched to a gene; V was cut back by 6 bases and J by 7 bases.

The sequence came from a woman in her thirties or forties with acute COVID-19. Sequenced input: PBMCs or T cells enriched from blood (not recorded which). The rearrangement uses TRBV28 and TRBJ1-5, with 9 bases aligning to TRBD1. The CDR3, as DNA: TGTGCCAGCAGCCTCACAGGGGGCGGGCTACAGCCCCAGCATTTT. It specifies CASSLTGGGLQPQHF.